Presented here are 18 T cell receptor beta chains from one specimen sequenced in a study of Ad26.COV2.S vaccination and SARS-CoV-2 variants. Profiled with immunoSEQ multiplex PCR; TCRdb holds only in-frame clones, not every one. The sample carries a few hundred thousand clones, roughly 90% recorded once. Treatment specified: roughly 19 received Ad26.COV2.S at low or high dose, single or two shots; 5 received placebo; per-sample allocation not given. Sample collection was performed on day 63 after the first vaccine or placebo injection. The input for sequencing was peripheral blood, taken in a trial of Ad26.COV2.S vaccine versus placebo. The source is a person between 18 and 59 years old who received the Ad26.COV2.S COVID-19 vaccine or a placebo.

CDR3 protein: CAWCPQVLGNTIYF. The CDR3 DNA follows: TGTGCCTGGTGCCCGCAGGTACTGGGAAACACCATATATTTT. V and J are TRBV30 and TRBJ1-3; D is ambiguous. Germline lookup yields CDR1 GTSNPN and CDR2 SVGIG (reference sequence). Between the trimmed V and J ends, which lost 5 bases and 4 bases, there was a span of 15 bases. The CDR3 is made up of 14 amino acids.

The chain joins TRBV9 to TRBJ2-2, with D tentatively TRBD1 (5 bases). Germline V gene data show CDR1 as SGDLS and CDR2 as YYNGEE. V lost 4 bases and J 0 bases, leaving 10 bases between the germline ends. CDR3 length: 15 residues. The CDR3 region is CASSPEGANTGELFF. The CDR3, as DNA: TGTGCCAGCAGCCCCGAAGGGGCGAACACCGGGGAGCTGTTTTTT.

V and J are TRBV7-9 and TRBJ2-5; 7 bases are shared with TRBD1. Germline V gene lookup returns CDR1 SEHNR and CDR2 FQNEAQ (reference sequence). The CDR3 length is 16 residues. Trimming took 5 bases from V and 5 from J; bases not matched to a gene: 14. The CDR3 nucleotides read TGTGCCAGCAGCCCCCTCCGGGACAGTATCGGGGAGACCCAGTACTTC. Protein sequence: CASSPLRDSIGETQYF.

The V and J genes are TRBV2 and TRBJ2-6; the D is unclear. Trimming removed 5 bases at V and 0 bases at J, with 5 bases between. The germline V gene has CDR1 SNHLY and CDR2 FYNNEI. This CDR3 region has 14 residues. The CDR3 spells CASSRVSGANVLTF. The CDR3 DNA sequence: TGTGCCAGCAGTAGGGTCTCTGGGGCCAACGTCCTGACTTTC.

The J gene is TRBJ2-1, the V gene TRBV27; D may be TRBD1 (5 bases). Germline V gene lookup returns CDR1 MNHEY and CDR2 SMNVEV (reference sequence). The CDR3 contains 12 residues. Deletions cut 6 bases from V and 6 bases from J, with 9 bases between. For the CDR3, the DNA is TGTGCCAGCAGAGAAAGGGGCAATGAGCAGTTCTTC. Encoded protein: CASRERGNEQFF.

The chain joins TRBV2 to TRBJ2-7; D possibly corresponds to TRBD2 (5 bases). Trimming took off 3 bases at V and 0 bases at J, with 6 bases between the two ends. This CDR3 comprises 13 residues. Germline-derived CDR1 and CDR2 are SNHLY and FYNNEI. CDR3 in amino acids: CASSEDFSYEQYF. CDR3 coding DNA: TGTGCCAGCAGTGAGGACTTCTCCTACGAGCAGTACTTC.

This sequence joins TRBV7-9 and TRBJ1-6; unclear D gene. The CDR3 totals 11 residues. Germline V gene data show CDR1 as SEHNR and CDR2 as FQNEAQ (reference sequence). Trimming left V 6 bases short and J 7 bases short, with 4 bases between. CDR3 in amino acids: CASSANSPLHF. The CDR3 nucleotides read TGTGCCAGCAGTGCCAATTCACCCCTCCACTTT.

Regarding this clone: Since no conserved phenylalanine or tryptophan closes the CDR3, a read error is the likely cause. It is unclear where the CDR3 begins or ends on the DNA, so no DNA is shown, and the CDR3 is as TCRdb lists it. The rearrangement uses TRBV7-9 and TRBJ2-3; no check of the table's D call, TRBD1, against the DNA was made. The germline CDR1 and CDR2 sequences are SEHNR and FQNEAQ (reference sequence). The CDR3 is 12 residues long, counting both termini. The CDR3: CASSLDTGTAFI.

Only a few counts were recorded for this clone. This chain connects TRBV28 to TRBJ2-7, with D possibly being TRBD1 or TRBD2 (5 bases each). V dropped 3 bases and J dropped 0 bases, with 12 bases sitting between them. Germline V gives CDR1 MDHEN, CDR2 SYDVKM. This CDR3 spans 15 amino acids. The CDR3 nucleotides read TGTGCCAGCAGTTTTCGGGGCCGAAGCTCCTACGAGCAGTACTTC. Encoded protein: CASSFRGRSSYEQYF.

V gene TRBV14 combines with J gene TRBJ2-7; 7 bases agree with TRBD1. Germline V gene data show CDR1 as SGHDN and CDR2 as FVKESK. The trim removed 3 bases at V and 2 bases at J, leaving 7 bases unmatched. This CDR3 region has 15 residues. CDR3 nucleotides: TGTGCCAGCAGCCAGGCACAGGGGAGTCCCTACGAGCAGTACTTC. Translation: CASSQAQGSPYEQYF.

The chain combines TRBV5-6 with TRBJ2-5, with D tentatively TRBD2 (5 bases). The CDR3 runs 13 residues. Trimming removed 3 bases at V and 1 base at J, with 7 bases between. Germline loops: CDR1 SGHDT, CDR2 YYEEEE. CDR3 DNA sequence: TGTGCCAGCAGCTGGACTGTCCAAGAGACCCAGTACTTC. Translated, it gives CASSWTVQETQYF.

This chain uses TRBV7-2 with TRBJ2-5; TRBD1 aligns across 8 bases. CDR3 length: 16 residues. V was pared by 4 bases and J by 0 bases, with 7 bases of the junction left unmatched. The germline V gene has CDR1 SGHTA and CDR2 FQGNSA. CDR3 loop: CASSSGQGQYQETQYF. The CDR3 bases are TGTGCCAGCAGCTCAGGACAGGGTCAATACCAAGAGACCCAGTACTTC.

The CDR3 loop is CASSQTSGVGEQFF. The CDR3 nucleotides are TGCGCCAGCAGCCAAACTAGCGGGGTGGGGGAGCAGTTCTTC. The V gene is TRBV4-3, the J gene TRBJ2-1; 10 nucleotides agree with TRBD2. The germline V gene has CDR1 LGHNA and CDR2 YSLEER. The CDR3 totals 14 residues. After removal of 2 bases from V and 10 bases from J, the junction contained 5 bases not matched to a gene.

This chain connects TRBV9 to TRBJ1-3; D is perhaps TRBD1 (5 bases). The CDR3 runs to 16 residues. Germline V CDR1 and CDR2: SGDLS, YYNGEE. Deletions cut 0 bases from V and 0 bases from J, with 10 bases between. Here the CDR3 DNA reads TGTGCCAGCAGCGTAGAGGGGACGGACTCTGGAAACACCATATATTTT. Translation: CASSVEGTDSGNTIYF.

The rearrangement joins TRBV13 to TRBJ2-7, with 9 bases aligning to TRBD1. V shed 6 bases, J shed 4 bases, and the junction held 13 bases outside the gene matches. This CDR3 spans 16 amino acids. Germline V gene lookup returns CDR1 PRHDT and CDR2 FYEKMQ (reference sequence). The CDR3 reads CASRIQGDRVGYEQYF. CDR3 nucleotides: TGTGCCAGCAGAATCCAGGGGGACAGGGTGGGATACGAGCAGTACTTC.

The rearrangement links TRBV5-1 to TRBJ2-5, with D possibly matching TRBD2 (6 bases). The CDR3 loop spans 14 amino acids. Germline-derived CDR1 and CDR2 are SGHRS and YFSETQ. Trimming took 4 bases from V and 3 from J, leaving 13 bases between them. The CDR3 DNA is TGCGCCAGCAGCCTCCCGGGAGCGGAAGAGACCCAGTACTTC. It is translated as CASSLPGAEETQYF.

This clone was seen once. The J gene is TRBJ1-2, the V gene TRBV5-8; possible D gene TRBD1, 5 bases. The V gene's germline CDR1 is SGHTS and CDR2 YDEGEE. The CDR3 totals 14 residues. With 2 bases removed from V and 4 bases from J, the gap between germline ends came to 12 bases. As DNA, the CDR3 is TGTGCCAGCAGCTTTTCAGGGTACGCCTATGGCTACACCTTC. Translating gives CASSFSGYAYGYTF.

The chain uses TRBV7-2 and TRBJ2-2; D unresolved. In germline, CDR1 is SGHTA, CDR2 FQGNSA. The CDR3 spans 14 residues. Trimming removed 1 base from V and 3 bases from J, with 6 bases in between. CDR3 amino acids: CASSLVGDTGELFF. CDR3 coding DNA: TGTGCCAGCAGCTTAGTGGGTGACACCGGGGAGCTGTTTTTT.